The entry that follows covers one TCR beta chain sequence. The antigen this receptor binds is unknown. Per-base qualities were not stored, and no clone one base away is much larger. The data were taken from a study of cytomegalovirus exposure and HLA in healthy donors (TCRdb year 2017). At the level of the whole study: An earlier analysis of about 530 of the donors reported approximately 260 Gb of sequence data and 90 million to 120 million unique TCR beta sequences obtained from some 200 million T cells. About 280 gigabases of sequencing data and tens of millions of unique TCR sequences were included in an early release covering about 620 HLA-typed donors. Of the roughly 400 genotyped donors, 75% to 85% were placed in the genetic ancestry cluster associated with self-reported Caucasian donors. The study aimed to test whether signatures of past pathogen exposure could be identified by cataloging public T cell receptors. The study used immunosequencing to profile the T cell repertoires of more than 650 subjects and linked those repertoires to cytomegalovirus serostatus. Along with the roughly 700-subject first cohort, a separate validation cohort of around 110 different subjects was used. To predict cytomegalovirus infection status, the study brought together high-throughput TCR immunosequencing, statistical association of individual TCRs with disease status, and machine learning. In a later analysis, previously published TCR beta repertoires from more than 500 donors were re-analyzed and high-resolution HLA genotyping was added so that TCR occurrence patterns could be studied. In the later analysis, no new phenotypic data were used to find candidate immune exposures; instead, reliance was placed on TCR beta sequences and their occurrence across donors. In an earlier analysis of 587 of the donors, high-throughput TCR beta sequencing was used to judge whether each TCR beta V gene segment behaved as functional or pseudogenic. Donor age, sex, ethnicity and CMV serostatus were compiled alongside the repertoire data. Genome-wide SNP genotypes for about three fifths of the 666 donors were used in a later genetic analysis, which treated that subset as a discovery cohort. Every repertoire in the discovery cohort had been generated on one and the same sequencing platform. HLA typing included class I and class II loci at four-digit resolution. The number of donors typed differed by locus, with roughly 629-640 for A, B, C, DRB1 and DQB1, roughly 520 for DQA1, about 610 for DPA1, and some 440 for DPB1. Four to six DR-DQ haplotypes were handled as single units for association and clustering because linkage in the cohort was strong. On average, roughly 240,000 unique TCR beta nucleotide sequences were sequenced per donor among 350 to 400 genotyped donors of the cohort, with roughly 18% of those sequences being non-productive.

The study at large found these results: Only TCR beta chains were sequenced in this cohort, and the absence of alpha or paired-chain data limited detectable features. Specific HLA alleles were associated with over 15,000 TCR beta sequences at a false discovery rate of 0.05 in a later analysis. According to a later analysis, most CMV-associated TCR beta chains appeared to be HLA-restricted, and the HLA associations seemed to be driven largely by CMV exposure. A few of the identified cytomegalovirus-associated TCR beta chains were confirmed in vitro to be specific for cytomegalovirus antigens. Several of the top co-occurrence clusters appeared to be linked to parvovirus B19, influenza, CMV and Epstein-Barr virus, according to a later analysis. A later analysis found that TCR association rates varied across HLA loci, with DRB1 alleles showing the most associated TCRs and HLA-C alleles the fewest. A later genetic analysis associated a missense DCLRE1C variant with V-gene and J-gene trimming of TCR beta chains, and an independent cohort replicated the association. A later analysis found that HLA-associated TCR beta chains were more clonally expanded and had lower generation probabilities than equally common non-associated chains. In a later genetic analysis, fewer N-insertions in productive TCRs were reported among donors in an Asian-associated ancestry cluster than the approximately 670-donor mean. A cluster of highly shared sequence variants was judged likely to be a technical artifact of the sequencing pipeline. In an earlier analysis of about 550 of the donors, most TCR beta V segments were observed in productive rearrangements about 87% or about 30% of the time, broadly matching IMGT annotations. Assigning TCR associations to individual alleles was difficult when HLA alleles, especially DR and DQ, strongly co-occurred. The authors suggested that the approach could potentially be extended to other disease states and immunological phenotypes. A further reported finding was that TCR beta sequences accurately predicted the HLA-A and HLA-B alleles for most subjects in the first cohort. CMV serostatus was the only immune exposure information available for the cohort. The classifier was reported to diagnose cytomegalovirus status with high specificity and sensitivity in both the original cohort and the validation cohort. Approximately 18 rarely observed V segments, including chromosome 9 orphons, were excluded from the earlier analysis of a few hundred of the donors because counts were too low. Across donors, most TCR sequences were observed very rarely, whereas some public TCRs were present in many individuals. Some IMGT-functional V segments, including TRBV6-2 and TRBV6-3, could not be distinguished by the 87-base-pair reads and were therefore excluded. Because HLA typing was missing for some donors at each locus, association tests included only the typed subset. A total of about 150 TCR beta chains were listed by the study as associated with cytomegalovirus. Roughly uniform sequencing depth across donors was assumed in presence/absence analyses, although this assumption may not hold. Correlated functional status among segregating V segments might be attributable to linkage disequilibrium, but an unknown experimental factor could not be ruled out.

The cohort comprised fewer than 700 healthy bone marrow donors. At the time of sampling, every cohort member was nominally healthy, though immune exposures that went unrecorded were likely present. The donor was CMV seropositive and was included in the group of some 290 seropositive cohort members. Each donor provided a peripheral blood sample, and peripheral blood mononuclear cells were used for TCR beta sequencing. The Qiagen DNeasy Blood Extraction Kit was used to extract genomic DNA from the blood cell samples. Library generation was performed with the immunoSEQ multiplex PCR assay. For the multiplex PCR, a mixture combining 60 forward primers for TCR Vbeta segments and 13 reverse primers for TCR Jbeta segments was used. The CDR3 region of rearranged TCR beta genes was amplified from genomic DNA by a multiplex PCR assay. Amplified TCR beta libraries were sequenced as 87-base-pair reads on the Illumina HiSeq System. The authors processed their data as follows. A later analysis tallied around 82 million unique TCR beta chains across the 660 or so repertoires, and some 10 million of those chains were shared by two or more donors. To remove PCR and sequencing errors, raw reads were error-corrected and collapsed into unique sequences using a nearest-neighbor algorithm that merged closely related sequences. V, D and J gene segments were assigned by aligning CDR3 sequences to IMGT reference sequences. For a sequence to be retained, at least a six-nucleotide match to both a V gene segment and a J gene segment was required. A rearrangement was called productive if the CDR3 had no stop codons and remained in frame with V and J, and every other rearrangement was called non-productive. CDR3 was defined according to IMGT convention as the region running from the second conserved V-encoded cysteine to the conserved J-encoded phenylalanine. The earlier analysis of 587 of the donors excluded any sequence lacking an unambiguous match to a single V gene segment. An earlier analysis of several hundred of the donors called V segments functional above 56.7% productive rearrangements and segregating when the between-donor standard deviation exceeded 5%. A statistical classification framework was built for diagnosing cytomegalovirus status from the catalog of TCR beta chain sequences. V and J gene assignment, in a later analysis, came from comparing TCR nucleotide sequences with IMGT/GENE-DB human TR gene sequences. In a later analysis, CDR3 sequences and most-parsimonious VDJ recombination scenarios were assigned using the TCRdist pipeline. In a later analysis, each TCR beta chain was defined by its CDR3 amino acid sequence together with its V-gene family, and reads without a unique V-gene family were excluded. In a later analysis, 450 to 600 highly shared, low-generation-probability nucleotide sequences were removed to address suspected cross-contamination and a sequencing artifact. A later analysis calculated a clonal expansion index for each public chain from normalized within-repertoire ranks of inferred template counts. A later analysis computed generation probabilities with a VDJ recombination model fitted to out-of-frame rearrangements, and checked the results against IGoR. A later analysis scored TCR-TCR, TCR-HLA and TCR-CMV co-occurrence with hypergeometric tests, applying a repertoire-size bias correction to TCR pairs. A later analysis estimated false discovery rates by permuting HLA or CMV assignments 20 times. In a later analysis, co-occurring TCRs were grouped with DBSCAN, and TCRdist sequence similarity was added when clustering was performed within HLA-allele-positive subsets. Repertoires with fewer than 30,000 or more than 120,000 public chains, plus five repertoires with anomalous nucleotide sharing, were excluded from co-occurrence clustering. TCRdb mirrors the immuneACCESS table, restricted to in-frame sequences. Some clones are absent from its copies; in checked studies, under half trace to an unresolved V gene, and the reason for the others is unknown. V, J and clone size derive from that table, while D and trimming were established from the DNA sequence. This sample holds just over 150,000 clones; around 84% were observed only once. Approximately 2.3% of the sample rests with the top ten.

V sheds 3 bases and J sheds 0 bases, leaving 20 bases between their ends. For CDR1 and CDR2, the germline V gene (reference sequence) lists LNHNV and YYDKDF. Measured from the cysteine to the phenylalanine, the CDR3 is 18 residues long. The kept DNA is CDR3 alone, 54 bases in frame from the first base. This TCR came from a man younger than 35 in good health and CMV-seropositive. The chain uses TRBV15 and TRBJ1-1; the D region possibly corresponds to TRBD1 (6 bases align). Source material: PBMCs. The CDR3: CATSSTTLQGRVNTEAFF. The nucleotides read TGTGCCACCAGCAGCACCACGCTCCAGGGGCGGGTGAACACTGAAGCTTTCTTT.